The 8 T cell receptor beta chains below all came from one sample that was sequenced in a study of blood T cell repertoires in COVID-19. Assay: immunoSEQ multiplex PCR; the TCRdb copy retains only in-frame clones and omits some. The sample includes about 150,000 clones, around 87% seen only once; the top ten take approximately 6.2%. The specimen sequenced was peripheral blood. The receptors derive from a man older than 75 with acute or convalescent COVID-19.

The chain combines TRBV25-1 with TRBJ1-2, with unresolved D. The CDR3 is made up of 14 amino acids. V lost 8 bases and J lost 2, with 15 bases in between. Per the germline V gene, CDR1 is MGHDK and CDR2 is SYGVNS. The CDR3 protein is CASREAGFNYGYTF. Written as DNA, the CDR3 is TGTGCCAGCCGAGAGGCGGGATTCAACTATGGCTACACCTTC.

V is TRBV18 and J is TRBJ2-5; weak D call: TRBD2 (5 bases). This CDR3 spans 13 amino acids. The V end lost 8 bases, the J end lost 2 bases, and 12 bases lay between the germline ends. The germline V gene has CDR1 KGHSH and CDR2 LQKENI. CDR3 sequence (DNA): TGTGCCAGCCAAGGGAGATTTCAAGAGACCCAGTACTTC. The encoded protein is CASQGRFQETQYF.

This clone was observed a handful of times. This rearrangement joins TRBV11-3 to TRBJ2-1; 9 nucleotides align to TRBD1. Trimming cost V 3 bases and J 1 base; bases outside gene matches: 4. Germline CDR1 reads SGHNT; CDR2 reads YENEEA. The CDR3 totals 16 residues. CDR3 sequence reads: CASSLGQGWSYNEQFF. DNA of the CDR3: TGTGCCAGCAGCTTGGGACAGGGATGGTCCTACAATGAGCAGTTCTTC.

This rearrangement joins TRBV7-9 to TRBJ2-7, with 8 positions matching TRBD2. CDR3 length: 14 amino acids. V dropped 4 bases and J dropped 3; count of bases not matched to a gene: 5. Germline values: CDR1 SEHNR, CDR2 FQNEAQ (reference sequence). CDR3 residues: CASSSSGGVYEQYF. As DNA, the CDR3 is TGTGCCAGCAGCTCAAGCGGGGGAGTCTACGAGCAGTACTTC. Full variable domain (missing parts from reference TRBV7-9 and TRBJ2-7): DTGVSQNPRHKITKRGQNVTFRCDPISEHNRLYWYRQTLGQGPEFLTYFQNEAQLEKSRLLSDRFSAERPKGSFSTLEIQRTEQGDSAMYLCASSSSGGVYEQYFGPGTRLTVT.

CDR3: CASSYGLAGRLSYNEQFF. In nucleotides, the CDR3 is TGTGCCAGCAGCTACGGACTAGCGGGGAGACTCTCCTACAATGAGCAGTTCTTC. The chain is built from TRBV5-4 and TRBJ2-1; 12 bases map to TRBD2. V lost 3 bases to trimming and J lost 0 bases; unmatched junction nucleotides: 7. This CDR3 is built from 18 residues. Germline V lookup: CDR1 SGHNT, CDR2 YYREEE (reference sequence).

DNA of the CDR3: TGTGCCAGCAGAACTGGGGGGATAGGTCAGCCCCAGCATTTT. It translates to CASRTGGIGQPQHF. V usage is TRBV28 and J usage is TRBJ1-5; D is perhaps TRBD1 (5 bases). Germline loops: CDR1 MDHEN, CDR2 SYDVKM. The CDR3 totals 14 residues. V lost 6 bases, J lost 6 bases, and 15 bases lay in between. The whole variable domain, remainder taken from reference TRBV28 and TRBJ1-5, is DVKVTQSSRYLVKRTGEKVFLECVQDMDHENMFWYRQDPGLGLRLIYFSYDVKMKEKGDIPEGYSVSREKKERFSLILESASTNQTSMYLCASRTGGIGQPQHFGDGTRLSIL.

V and J are TRBV15 and TRBJ1-1; D not certain. Germline assignment: CDR1 LNHNV and CDR2 YYDKDF (reference sequence). The CDR3 runs to 13 residues. Trimming stripped 3 bases from V and 4 bases from J, with 9 bases between. The CDR3 coding sequence is TGTGCCACCAGCAGGATCGGGGTCACTGAAGCTTTCTTT. Encoded protein: CATSRIGVTEAFF.

Comment on this clone: One end of the junction fails to match germline, which may point to a read error. The chain links TRBV29-1 to TRBJ1-1; D call uncertain. This CDR3 region has 11 residues. Germline V gene lookup returns CDR1 SQVTM and CDR2 ANQGSEA. CDR3 region: CSVAEEAEGTF. The CDR3 DNA follows: TGCAGCGTCGCAGAAGAGGCGGAGGGAACTTTT.